Each of the 4 T cell receptor beta chains below was sequenced from the same sample in a study of blood T cell repertoires in COVID-19. The method was immunoSEQ multiplex PCR; TCRdb's version includes in-frame clones alone and lacks a portion of them. The data contain 150,000 to 200,000 clones, about 88% of them singletons. The source material was peripheral blood. All receptors come from a man aged 55-75 years with active or convalescent COVID-19.

This chain links TRBV11-2 with TRBJ2-1, with 11 nucleotides matching TRBD2. This CDR3 spans 13 amino acids. CDR1 SGHAT and CDR2 FQNNGV come from the germline V gene. With 2 bases clipped from V and 15 bases from J, the junction kept 6 bases outside the gene matches. The CDR3 loop reads CASSLPLAGGVFF. The CDR3 coding sequence is TGTGCCAGCAGCTTACCCCTAGCGGGGGGAGTGTTCTTC.

This chain links TRBV9 with TRBJ1-6, with 9 positions matching TRBD1. The CDR3 length is 15 residues. Trimming at V came to 3 bases and at J to 7 bases, leaving 5 bases not matched to a gene. Germline V gene data show CDR1 as SGDLS and CDR2 as YYNGEE. This CDR3 is CASSEGGQGNSPLHF. The CDR3 DNA sequence: TGTGCCAGCAGCGAGGGGGGACAGGGCAATTCACCCCTCCACTTT.

This clone came up a few times. The rearrangement links TRBV2 to TRBJ1-2, with 7 bases that match TRBD1. Trimming cost V 5 bases and J 2 bases; bases outside gene matches: 2. The germline CDR1 and CDR2 sequences are SNHLY and FYNNEI. This CDR3 spans 13 amino acids. The CDR3 region is CASSIQGNYGYTF. The DNA of the CDR3 is TGTGCCAGCAGTATACAGGGGAACTATGGCTACACCTTC.

The chain's CDR3 is CASKPSRGSMNTEAFF. For the CDR3, the DNA is TGTGCCAGTAAGCCCTCCAGGGGCAGCATGAACACTGAAGCTTTCTTT. V usage is TRBV19 and J usage is TRBJ1-1, with a weak D call TRBD1 (6 bases). V gave up 7 bases and J gave up 0 bases, with 18 bases separating them. Germline V CDR1 and CDR2: LNHDA, SQIVND (reference sequence). The CDR3 spans 16 residues.